The rows below give T cell receptor beta chains drawn from one sample of a study of blood T cell repertoires in COVID-19. TCRdb keeps only in-frame clones here, not all; method: immunoSEQ multiplex PCR. The sample consists of roughly 150,000 clones, roughly 91% of them appearing once. Sample: peripheral blood. These receptors were taken from a man aged 50 or older who had recovered from COVID-19. Both conserved end residues are part of each CDR3. The D gene is left open where the match is weak. Rows may omit the clone size; those that give it use once, few, many or a size class.

d_gene	abundance	v_gene	j_gene	CDR3nt	CDR3aa
TRBD1	NA	TRBV12-3/TRBV12-4	TRBJ2-1	TGTGCCAGCAGTTTGACAGGGGGTATTGAGCAGTTCTTC	CASSLTGGIEQFF
NA	NA	TRBV6-5	TRBJ1-5	TGTGCCAGTAAACGTCGCGGCAATCAGCCCCAGCATTTT	CASKRRGNQPQHF
NA	NA	TRBV6-5	TRBJ1-1	TGTGCCAGCAGTTACGGGGCCGCGAACACTGAAGCTTTCTTT	CASSYGAANTEAFF
TRBD1	NA	TRBV11-2	TRBJ2-3	TGTGCCAGCAGTTCTAGGGGGCCTCTCACAGATACGCAGTATTTT	CASSSRGPLTDTQYF
TRBD2	NA	TRBV5-1	TRBJ2-6	TGCGCCAGCACCGGGGGGATCTCTGGGGCCAACGTCCTGACTTTC	CASTGGISGANVLTF
TRBD1	NA	TRBV19	TRBJ1-4	TGTGCCAGTAGTAGGACAGGAACTAATGAAAAACTGTTTTTT	CASSRTGTNEKLFF
NA	NA	TRBV7-2	TRBJ1-6	TGTGCCAGCAGCGAGATTAATTATTCACCCCTCCACTTT	CASSEINYSPLHF
TRBD1	NA	TRBV28	TRBJ1-2	TGTGCCAGCAGTTTATGGGACAGGGAAAACTATGGCTACACCTTC	CASSLWDRENYGYTF
NA	NA	TRBV29-1	TRBJ2-7	TGCAGCGTTGAAGGGGTAGGGGGAGTTTCGCCCTACGAGCAGTACTTC	CSVEGVGGVSPYEQYF
TRBD2	NA	TRBV28	TRBJ2-1	TGTGCCAGCAGTCCAACTAGCGGGGCCTACAATGAGCAGTTCTTC	CASSPTSGAYNEQFF
TRBD1	NA	TRBV5-6	TRBJ2-7	TGTGCCAGCAGCTGGACCGACGGACAGGCCTACGAGCAGTACTTC	CASSWTDGQAYEQYF
NA	few	TRBV19	TRBJ2-7	TGTGCCCCCTATGAGAACGAGCAGTACTTC	CAPYENEQYF
NA	NA	TRBV5-8	TRBJ2-7	TGTGCCAGCAGCTTGGGGTCTAGCCTTTCCTACGAGCAGTACTTC	CASSLGSSLSYEQYF
TRBD2	NA	TRBV19	TRBJ2-7	TGTGCCAGTAGCCCTAGCGGCTCCTACGAGCAGTACTTC	CASSPSGSYEQYF
TRBD1	NA	TRBV19	TRBJ1-6	TGTGCCAGTAGTCTCGACAGGGGGCGCCGGAATTCACCCCTCCACTTT	CASSLDRGRRNSPLHF
TRBD1	few	TRBV6-2/TRBV6-3	TRBJ1-6	TGTGCCAGCAGTTCTACCGGGACAGGGTATAATTCACCCCTCCACTTT	CASSSTGTGYNSPLHF
NA	few	TRBV7-2	TRBJ2-2	TGTGCCAGCAGCCGGGACTCTAACACCGGGGAGCTGTTTTTT	CASSRDSNTGELFF
TRBD2	NA	TRBV24-1	TRBJ2-1	TGTGCCACCAGTAGGACTAGCGGGGGGACCGGGAATGAGCAGTTCTTC	CATSRTSGGTGNEQFF
TRBD1	NA	TRBV2	TRBJ1-2	TGTGCCAGCAGTGAAGGTTTTGGGACAGGGGGTGGCTACACCTTC	CASSEGFGTGGGYTF
NA	NA	TRBV5-1	TRBJ1-6	TGCGCCAGCAGCTTGGGACAGACATATAATTCACCCCTCCACTTT	CASSLGQTYNSPLHF
NA	NA	TRBV6-5	TRBJ2-1	TGTGCCAGCAGTTACCAGGCAAACTACAATGAGCAGTTCTTC	CASSYQANYNEQFF
TRBD1	once	TRBV28	TRBJ1-5	TGTGCCAGCACCCAGGGACAGGGTCGTCTTCAGCCCCAGCATTTT	CASTQGQGRLQPQHF
TRBD1	NA	TRBV6-5	TRBJ2-5	TGTGCCAGCAGAGAGGGGGCCCGTGAGACCCAGTACTTC	CASREGARETQYF
NA	NA	TRBV5-1	TRBJ1-5	TGCGCCAGCAGCTACGACAGGAATCAGCCCCAGCATTTT	CASSYDRNQPQHF
NA	once	TRBV19	TRBJ1-6	TGTGCCAGTAGTGGAACGGGTTCACCCCTCCACTTT	CASSGTGSPLHF
NA	NA	TRBV28	TRBJ1-2	TGTGCCAGCAGACCGACAGACTATGGCTACACCTTC	CASRPTDYGYTF
NA	NA	TRBV25-1	TRBJ1-2	TGTGCCAGCAGTGAACAGGGGAACTATGGCTACACCTTC	CASSEQGNYGYTF
NA	NA	TRBV5-1	TRBJ2-1	TGCGCCAGCACTATGGCAGGGGAGTCCTACAATGAGCAGTTCTTC	CASTMAGESYNEQFF
NA	few	TRBV6-4	TRBJ2-1	TGTGCCAGCAGTGTCGAAGCGGAATACAATGAGCAGTTCTTC	CASSVEAEYNEQFF
TRBD1	NA	TRBV27	TRBJ2-7	TGTGCCAGCAAAAATCAGGGGGCGGCCTACGAGCAGTACTTC	CASKNQGAAYEQYF
NA	NA	TRBV19	TRBJ2-7	TGTGCCAGTAGTAGACTAATTACCTACGAGCAGTACTTC	CASSRLITYEQYF
TRBD1	NA	TRBV6-5	TRBJ1-5	TGTGCCAGCAGAGCGACAGGGGGCGGTGATCAGCCCCAGCATTTT	CASRATGGGDQPQHF
TRBD1	NA	TRBV10-1	TRBJ2-1	TGCGCCAGCAGTGACTTTCGACAGGGCTCCTACAATGAGCAGTTCTTC	CASSDFRQGSYNEQFF
NA	NA	TRBV6-1	TRBJ2-7	TGTGCCAGCAGTGAAGTACACCGGAGCTACGAGCAGTACTTC	CASSEVHRSYEQYF
TRBD1	NA	TRBV6-1	TRBJ1-2	TGTGCCAGCAGTGAAAGCGCTAGACAGGGGGCGCAAGGCTACACCTTC	CASSESARQGAQGYTF